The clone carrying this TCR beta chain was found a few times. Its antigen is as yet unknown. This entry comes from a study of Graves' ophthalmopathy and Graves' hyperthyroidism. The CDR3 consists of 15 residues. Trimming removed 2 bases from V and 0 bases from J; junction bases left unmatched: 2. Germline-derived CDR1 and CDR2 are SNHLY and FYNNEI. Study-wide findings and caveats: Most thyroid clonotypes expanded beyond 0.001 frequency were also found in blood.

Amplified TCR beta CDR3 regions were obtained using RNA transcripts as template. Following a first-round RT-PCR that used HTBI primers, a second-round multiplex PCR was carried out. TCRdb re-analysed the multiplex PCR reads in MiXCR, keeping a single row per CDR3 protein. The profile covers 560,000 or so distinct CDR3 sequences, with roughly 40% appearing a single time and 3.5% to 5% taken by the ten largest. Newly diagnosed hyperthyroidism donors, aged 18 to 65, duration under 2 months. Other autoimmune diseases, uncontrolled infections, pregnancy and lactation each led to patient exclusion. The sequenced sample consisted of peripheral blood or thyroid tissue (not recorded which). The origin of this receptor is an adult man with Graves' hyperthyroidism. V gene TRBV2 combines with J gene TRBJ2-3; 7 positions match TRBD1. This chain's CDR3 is CASSETGASTDTQYF. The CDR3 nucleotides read TGTGCCAGCAGTGAAACAGGGGCGAGCACAGATACGCAGTATTTT.